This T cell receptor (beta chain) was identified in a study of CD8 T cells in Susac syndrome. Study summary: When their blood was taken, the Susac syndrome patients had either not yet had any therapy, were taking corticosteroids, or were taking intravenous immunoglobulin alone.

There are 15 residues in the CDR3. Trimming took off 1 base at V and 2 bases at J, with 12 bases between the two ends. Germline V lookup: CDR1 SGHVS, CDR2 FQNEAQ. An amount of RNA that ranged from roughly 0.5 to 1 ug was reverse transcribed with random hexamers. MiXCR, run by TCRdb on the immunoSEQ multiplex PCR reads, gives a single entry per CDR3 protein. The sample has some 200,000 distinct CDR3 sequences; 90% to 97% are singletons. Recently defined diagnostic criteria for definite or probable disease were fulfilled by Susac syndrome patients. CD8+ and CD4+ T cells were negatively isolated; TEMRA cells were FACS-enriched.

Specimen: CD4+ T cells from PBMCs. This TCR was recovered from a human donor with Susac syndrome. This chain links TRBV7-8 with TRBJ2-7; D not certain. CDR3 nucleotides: TGTGCCAGCAGCTTAGTTCGAGCTGGACCCTACGAGCAGTACTTC. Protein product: CASSLVRAGPYEQYF.